The rows below give T cell receptor beta chains drawn from one sample of a study of T cells in localized non-small cell lung cancer. Measured with immunoSEQ multiplex PCR; TCRdb has only the in-frame clones, and not every one. The table lists about 26,000 clones, more than 85% of them singletons. Material: peripheral blood, obtained before any cancer treatment. All receptors derive from a female donor older than 55 with stage II squamous cell lung carcinoma. Each CDR3 is given with its conserved first and last residue. The order of the fields is CDR3 length, J gene, clone size, V gene, D gene, CDR3 DNA, CDR3 protein. D genes are given only for firm matches. The size entry is marked missing in some rows and otherwise reads once, few, many or a size class.

cdr3_length: 13
j_call: TRBJ1-1
clone_size: -
v_call: TRBV9
d_call: -
cdr3_nt: TGTGCCAGCAGCGTAATGGAGAACACTGAAGCTTTCTTT
cdr3_aa: CASSVMENTEAFF

cdr3_length: 15
j_call: TRBJ1-1
clone_size: -
v_call: TRBV5-5
d_call: -
cdr3_nt: TGTGCCAGCAGCGGGGGTTGGGGGAGGAGAACTGAAGCTTTCTTT
cdr3_aa: CASSGGWGRRTEAFF

cdr3_length: 15
j_call: TRBJ2-3
clone_size: -
v_call: TRBV5-1
d_call: TRBD2
cdr3_nt: TGCGCCAGCAGCTTGAGAGCGGGAGCCACAGATACGCAGTATTTT
cdr3_aa: CASSLRAGATDTQYF

cdr3_length: 11
j_call: TRBJ2-3
clone_size: once
v_call: TRBV20-1
d_call: -
cdr3_nt: TGCAGCCCCCCAAGGGGAGATACGCAGTATTTT
cdr3_aa: CSPPRGDTQYF

cdr3_length: 15
j_call: TRBJ1-2
clone_size: -
v_call: TRBV4-2
d_call: -
cdr3_nt: TGTGCCAGCAGCCAAGGGGCCGACGGCTTATATGGCTACACCTTC
cdr3_aa: CASSQGADGLYGYTF

cdr3_length: 15
j_call: TRBJ1-5
clone_size: -
v_call: TRBV18
d_call: -
cdr3_nt: TGTGCCAGCTCAGGCACCGGGACCGCCCAGGGGCCCCAGCATTTT
cdr3_aa: CASSGTGTAQGPQHF

cdr3_length: 13
j_call: TRBJ1-1
clone_size: once
v_call: TRBV7-8
d_call: -
cdr3_nt: TGTGCCAGCAGCCAAGGAGGGGGGTCTGAAGCTTTCTTT
cdr3_aa: CASSQGGGSEAFF

cdr3_length: 14
j_call: TRBJ2-7
clone_size: -
v_call: TRBV4-2
d_call: -
cdr3_nt: TGTGCCAGCAGCCAAGGTGTAGGTTCCTACGAGCAGTACTTC
cdr3_aa: CASSQGVGSYEQYF

cdr3_length: 14
j_call: TRBJ1-3
clone_size: -
v_call: TRBV4-3
d_call: -
cdr3_nt: TGCGCCAGCAGCCAAGACCGGGGAGTAAACACCATATATTTT
cdr3_aa: CASSQDRGVNTIYF

cdr3_length: 17
j_call: TRBJ2-3
clone_size: -
v_call: TRBV4-2
d_call: TRBD2
cdr3_nt: TGTGCCAGCAGCCAAGGGGCTAGCGGGTATAGCACAGATACGCAGTATTTT
cdr3_aa: CASSQGASGYSTDTQYF

cdr3_length: 15
j_call: TRBJ2-4
clone_size: -
v_call: TRBV19
d_call: TRBD2
cdr3_nt: TGTGCCACCGGGACTAGCTTTCTAGCCAAAAACATTCAGTACTTC
cdr3_aa: CATGTSFLAKNIQYF